This paragraph covers one T cell receptor (beta chain) sequence. V dropped 4 bases and J dropped 2; count of bases not matched to a gene: 2. The CDR3 runs 14 residues. Germline CDR1 MNHEY, CDR2 SVGEGT. This sample stems from a study of blood T cell repertoires in COVID-19. Overall study context: Samples came from the United States, Italy and Spain, spanning acute and convalescent COVID-19. T cells, B-cell-depleted T cells, or PBMCs provided the cDNA or gDNA that served as material.

Original methodology: Reference gene primer amplification in the assay estimated nucleated cell counts. TCRdb keeps only in-frame clones here, not all; method: immunoSEQ multiplex PCR. The V and J calls and clone size come from that table; D and trimming were worked out from the DNA. The sample shows roughly 210,000 clones, about 87% of them seen only once. The rearrangement joins TRBV6-2 or TRBV6-3 to TRBJ2-1, with 7 bases identical to TRBD1. The sequenced sample was peripheral blood. This TCR was sampled from a man aged 70-80 years with acute or convalescent COVID-19. In DNA form, the CDR3 reads TGTGCCAGCAGTTTACAGGGGACCTACAATGAGCAGTTCTTC. Translation: CASSLQGTYNEQFF.